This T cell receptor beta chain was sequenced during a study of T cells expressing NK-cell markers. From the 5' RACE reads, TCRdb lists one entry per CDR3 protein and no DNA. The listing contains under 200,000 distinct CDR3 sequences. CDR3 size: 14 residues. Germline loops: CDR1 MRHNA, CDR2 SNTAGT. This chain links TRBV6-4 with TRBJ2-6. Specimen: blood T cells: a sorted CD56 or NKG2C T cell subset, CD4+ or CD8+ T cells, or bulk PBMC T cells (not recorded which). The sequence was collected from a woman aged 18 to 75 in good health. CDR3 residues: CASSGVFGANVLTF.